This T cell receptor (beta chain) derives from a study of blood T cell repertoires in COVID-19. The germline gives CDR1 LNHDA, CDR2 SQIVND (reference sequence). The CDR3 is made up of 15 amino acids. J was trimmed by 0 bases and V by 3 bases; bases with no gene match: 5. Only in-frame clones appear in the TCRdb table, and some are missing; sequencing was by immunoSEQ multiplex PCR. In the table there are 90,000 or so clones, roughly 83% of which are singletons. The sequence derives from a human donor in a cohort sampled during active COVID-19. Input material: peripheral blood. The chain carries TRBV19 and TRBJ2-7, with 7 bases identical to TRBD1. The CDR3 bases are TGTGCCAGTAGTATCCTCCGGGACAGCTCCTACGAGCAGTACTTC. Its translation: CASSILRDSSYEQYF.